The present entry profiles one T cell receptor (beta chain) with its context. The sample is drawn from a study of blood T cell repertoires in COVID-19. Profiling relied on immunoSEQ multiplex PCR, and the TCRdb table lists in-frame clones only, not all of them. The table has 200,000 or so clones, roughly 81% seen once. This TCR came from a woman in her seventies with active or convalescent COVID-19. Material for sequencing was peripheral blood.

CDR3 DNA sequence: TGCGCCAGCAGCTTGGAATGGCAGGGACTCTACAATGAGCAGTTCTTC. Its translation is CASSLEWQGLYNEQFF. V gene TRBV5-1 combines with J gene TRBJ2-1; perhaps TRBD2 as D (6 bases). Deletions cut 0 bases from V and 3 bases from J, with 13 bases between. The V gene's germline CDR1 is SGHRS and CDR2 YFSETQ. This CDR3 contains 16 residues.